The 28 T cell receptor beta chains below come from one sample, sequenced in a study of beta chain features in type 1 diabetes. TCRB transcripts that were expressed got sequenced, as all of the isolated RNA had been reverse transcribed. Method: immunoSEQ multiplex PCR; TCRdb's copy keeps in-frame clones and lacks some. The sample gives around 44,000 clones, about half of which show up once; over 2% is in the top ten. Sequenced sample: Tregs from blood. The receptor source for this set is a young woman in good health.

The chain uses TRBV30 and TRBJ2-7, with 8 bases fitting TRBD2. Germline CDR1 and CDR2: GTSNPN and SVGIG (reference sequence). The CDR3 runs to 13 residues. V gave up 3 bases and J gave up 0 bases; unmatched junction bases: 1. The CDR3 sequence: CAWRLADSYEQYF. CDR3 sequence (DNA): TGTGCCTGGAGACTAGCGGACTCCTACGAGCAGTACTTC.

The chain combines TRBV29-1 with TRBJ2-3; maybe TRBD1 (7 bases). Germline values: CDR1 SQVTM, CDR2 ANQGSEA. Deletions cut 6 bases from V and 0 bases from J, with 19 bases between. CDR3 length: 16 residues. For the CDR3, the DNA is TGCAGCGTGCGGGGCGCGACAGGGATTAGCACAGATACGCAGTATTTT. Translating it yields CSVRGATGISTDTQYF.

This clone was detected only a few times. The chain employs TRBV30 and TRBJ2-6; TRBD1 matches 7 bases. The length of the CDR3 is 19 residues. The V gene's germline CDR1 is GTSNPN and CDR2 SVGIG (reference sequence). After removal of 5 bases from V and 0 bases from J, the junction contained 16 bases not matched to a gene. In nucleotides, the CDR3 is TGTGCCTGGGTTCTCCGGGAACAGGGGACCTTCTCTGGGGCCAACGTCCTGACTTTC. Its translation: CAWVLREQGTFSGANVLTF.

The chain links TRBV11-2 to TRBJ2-1; 8 positions match TRBD1. CDR1 is SGHAT, CDR2 FQNNGV, per germline. The CDR3 has 17 amino acids. Unmatched junction bases numbered 8, after V lost 0 bases and J lost 4 bases. The CDR3 protein is CASSLDLARGPYNEQFF. The CDR3 bases are TGTGCCAGCAGCTTAGATCTGGCCAGGGGGCCGTACAATGAGCAGTTCTTC.

The rearrangement uses TRBV4-1 and TRBJ1-1; possibly TRBD1 for D (6 bases). Germline V lookup: CDR1 MGHRA, CDR2 YSYEKL. There are 14 residues in the CDR3. The germline V and J ends were trimmed by 3 bases and 2 bases, with 10 bases remaining between them. CDR3 protein: CASSQGTLNTEAFF. In nucleotides, the CDR3 is TGCGCCAGCAGCCAGGGGACACTTAACACTGAAGCTTTCTTT.

V is TRBV29-1 and J is TRBJ2-1; 10 nucleotides line up with TRBD2. The CDR3 has 14 amino acids. The germline CDR1 and CDR2 sequences are SQVTM and ANQGSEA. V shed 7 bases and J 4 bases; nucleotides not matched to a gene: 7. As DNA, the CDR3 is TGCAGCGCCCTACTAGCGGGAAAATACAATGAGCAGTTCTTC. It codes for CSALLAGKYNEQFF.

This CDR3 reads CASTVPSTTNEKLFF. The CDR3 DNA follows: TGTGCCAGCACCGTCCCAAGCACAACTAATGAAAAACTGTTTTTT. The rearrangement links TRBV7-9 to TRBJ1-4; D is unresolved. The V gene's germline CDR1 is SEHNR and CDR2 FQNEAQ (reference sequence). V was cut by 7 bases and J by 0 bases, with 12 bases left in between. The CDR3 has 15 residues.

The chain carries TRBV20-1 and TRBJ2-1, with unresolved D. Germline CDR1 is DFQATT and CDR2 is SNEGSKA (reference sequence). Trimming left V 5 bases short and J 7 bases short, with 6 bases between. The CDR3 consists of 10 residues. The CDR3 here is CSARSNEQFF. CDR3 DNA sequence: TGCAGTGCTCGTTCTAATGAGCAGTTCTTC.

The chain carries TRBV28 and TRBJ2-1; TRBD2 aligns across 9 bases. Germline CDR1 and CDR2: MDHEN and SYDVKM. This CDR3 spans 17 amino acids. With V trimmed by 3 bases and J by 10 bases, 16 bases remained unmatched. The CDR3 DNA sequence: TGTGCCAGCAGTTTTAGTAGGGTCCGGCGGGAGGGGGACGAGCAGTTCTTC. Encoded protein: CASSFSRVRREGDEQFF.

Here the CDR3 reads CASSYSGTGGLWQYF. CDR3 in DNA: TGTGCCAGCAGCTACTCCGGGACAGGGGGTTTGTGGCAGTACTTC. The genes are TRBV5-6 and TRBJ2-7, with 11 bases that match TRBD1. The CDR3 totals 15 residues. J gave up 9 bases and V 3 bases, and 11 bases lay outside the gene matches. The V gene's germline CDR1 is SGHDT and CDR2 YYEEEE.

This clone was seen once. The chain has TRBV28 and TRBJ2-7; D gene unclear. This CDR3 has 12 residues. Germline CDR1 reads MDHEN; CDR2 reads SYDVKM. Trimming removed 2 bases at V and 6 bases at J, with 8 bases between. The chain's CDR3 is CASSLQVLEQYF. CDR3 DNA: TGTGCCAGCAGTTTACAGGTTCTCGAGCAGTACTTC.

This clone was picked up a small number of times. The rearrangement joins TRBV21-1 to TRBJ2-2; no check of the table's D call, TRBD1, against the DNA was made. TRBV21-1 is a pseudogene locus. The CDR3 totals 16 residues. CDR3 sequence: CASSNRDRGITGELFF. For the CDR3, the DNA is TGTGCCAGCAGCAACCGGGACAGGGGAATTACCGGGGAGCTGTTTTTT.

This clone was seen repeatedly, ten times or more. CDR3 sequence (DNA): TGTGCCAGCAGCTTTATGGAGACCCAGTACTTC. It specifies CASSFMETQYF. The chain uses TRBV7-2 and TRBJ2-5, with no clear D. The CDR3 runs to 11 residues. Trimming cost V 3 bases and J 5 bases, with 4 bases left between them. Per germline, CDR1 SGHTA and CDR2 FQGNSA.

In its sample, this clone was seen a few times. The V gene is TRBV7-2, the J gene TRBJ1-3, with a weak D call TRBD1 (6 bases). The V and J ends lost 5 bases and 3 bases respectively, with 11 bases between them. This CDR3 comprises 14 residues. Per the germline V gene, CDR1 is SGHTA and CDR2 is FQGNSA. The CDR3 here is CASSPQGNGNTIYF. CDR3 in DNA: TGTGCCAGCAGCCCCCAGGGGAATGGAAACACCATATATTTT.

The chain couples TRBV27 to TRBJ2-7; 10 positions agree with TRBD2. CDR3 length: 13 amino acids. Germline values: CDR1 MNHEY, CDR2 SMNVEV (reference sequence). With V trimmed by 6 bases and J by 1 base, 0 bases remained unmatched. CDR3 loop: CASRLAGSYEQYF. CDR3 DNA: TGTGCCAGCAGACTAGCGGGATCCTACGAGCAGTACTTC.

This sequence joins TRBV11-2 and TRBJ2-7; D is ambiguous. The germline gives CDR1 SGHAT, CDR2 FQNNGV. V lost 0 bases, J lost 4 bases, and 10 bases lay in between. This CDR3 has 14 amino acids. CDR3 protein: CASSLDRLRYEQYF. The CDR3 DNA reads as TGTGCCAGCAGCTTAGACAGGCTTAGATACGAGCAGTACTTC.

The V gene is TRBV28, the J gene TRBJ2-7; 11 bases align to TRBD2. This CDR3 region has 17 residues. V was pared by 6 bases and J by 2 bases, with 12 bases of the junction left unmatched. Germline CDR1 is MDHEN and CDR2 is SYDVKM. DNA for the CDR3: TGTGCCAGCAGCCCGACTAGCGGGAAATTAACGGCCTACGAGCAGTACTTC. Translated: CASSPTSGKLTAYEQYF.

The rearrangement joins TRBV7-2 to TRBJ2-4; the D gene is possibly TRBD1 (6 bases). The CDR3 totals 12 residues. CDR1 is SGHTA and CDR2 is FQGNSA in the germline V gene. V lost 3 bases and J lost 9, with 9 bases in between. Here the CDR3 DNA reads TGTGCCAGCAGCTTGCAGGGGACCATTCAGTACTTC. Its protein is CASSLQGTIQYF.

This clone appeared a few times. The chain recombines TRBV7-2 with TRBJ2-7, with TRBD1 matching over 9 bases. In germline, CDR1 is SGHTA, CDR2 FQGNSA. With 5 bases clipped from V and 4 bases from J, the junction kept 6 bases outside the gene matches. The CDR3 length is 14 residues. The chain's CDR3 is CASSRDRVLYEQYF. CDR3 nucleotide sequence: TGTGCCAGCAGCCGGGACAGGGTTTTGTACGAGCAGTACTTC.

The chain couples TRBV5-6 to TRBJ2-1, with a weak D call TRBD2 (6 bases). V was shortened by 1 base and J by 4 bases, with 12 bases between the two germline ends. Per the germline V gene, CDR1 is SGHDT and CDR2 is YYEEEE. The CDR3 length is 15 residues. CDR3 nucleotide sequence: TGTGCCAGCAGCTTGTTCTCTGGGACTTACAATGAGCAGTTCTTC. Encoded protein: CASSLFSGTYNEQFF.

The chain combines TRBV4-3 with TRBJ2-1; D is perhaps TRBD2 (5 bases). V was clipped by 0 bases and J by 3 bases, with 15 bases between them. Per the germline V gene, CDR1 is LGHNA and CDR2 is YSLEER. The CDR3 extends over 17 amino acids. The CDR3 region is CASSQDVAKAVYNEQFF. CDR3 nucleotide sequence: TGCGCCAGCAGCCAAGATGTAGCGAAGGCGGTCTACAATGAGCAGTTCTTC.

The CDR3 loop reads CSAPRASREFF. DNA for the CDR3: TGCAGTGCTCCTCGGGCTAGCAGAGAGTTCTTC. V usage is TRBV20-1 and J usage is TRBJ2-1; D is perhaps TRBD2 (5 bases). This CDR3 region has 11 residues. The V and J ends lost 5 bases and 14 bases respectively, with 16 bases between them. The germline V gene encodes CDR1 DFQATT and CDR2 SNEGSKA (reference sequence).

This rearrangement joins TRBV19 to TRBJ2-5; a possible D gene is TRBD1 (5 bases). V was trimmed by 0 bases and J by 3 bases, leaving 11 bases between them. Looked up from germline, CDR1 is LNHDA and CDR2 is SQIVND (reference sequence). This CDR3 has 15 amino acids. CDR3 nucleotide sequence: TGTGCCAGTAGTATAGATCAAGCAGGGAAAGAGACCCAGTACTTC. It translates to CASSIDQAGKETQYF.

V usage is TRBV30 and J usage is TRBJ2-3, with TRBD2 matching over 12 bases. J was trimmed by 0 bases and V by 4 bases; bases with no gene match: 5. Germline V CDR1 and CDR2: GTSNPN, SVGIG (reference sequence). The CDR3 consists of 16 residues. The CDR3 sequence: CAWTPGTSGSTDTQYF. The CDR3 DNA sequence: TGTGCCTGGACCCCCGGGACTAGCGGGAGCACAGATACGCAGTATTTT.

The chain links TRBV19 to TRBJ2-7; the match to TRBD1 covers 7 bases. The V and J ends lost 4 bases and 7 bases, in that order; junction bases with no gene match: 10. Germline loops: CDR1 LNHDA, CDR2 SQIVND (reference sequence). The CDR3 runs 14 residues. CDR3 sequence (DNA): TGTGCCAGTAGTACAGGGGGAATGGCTTGGGAGCAGTACTTC. This gives the protein CASSTGGMAWEQYF. The full variable domain, rest sourced from reference TRBV19 and TRBJ2-7, is DGGITQSPKYLFRKEGQNVTLSCEQNLNHDAMYWYRQDPGQGLRLIYYSQIVNDFQKGDIAEGYSVSREKKESFPLTVTSAQKNPTAFYLCASSTGGMAWEQYFGPGTRLTVT.

This clone was observed a few times. This chain uses TRBV5-1 with TRBJ1-6; D call uncertain. From germline, CDR1 is SGHRS and CDR2 YFSETQ. The V end lost 4 bases, the J end lost 5 bases, and 4 bases lay between the germline ends. The CDR3 totals 12 residues. The CDR3 nucleotides are TGCGCCAGCAGCACGGATAATTCACCCCTCCACTTT. Translation: CASSTDNSPLHF.

This rearrangement joins TRBV15 to TRBJ2-1, with 13 bases aligning to TRBD2. Trimming took 7 bases from V and 2 from J; bases not matched to a gene: 8. The CDR3 consists of 17 residues. Germline V gives CDR1 LNHNV, CDR2 YYDKDF (reference sequence). The CDR3 nucleotides are TGTGCCACCACCGCCGGACTAGCGGGAGCTCCCTACAATGAGCAGTTCTTC. It yields the protein CATTAGLAGAPYNEQFF.

This sequence joins TRBV7-2 and TRBJ2-7; 11 bases align to TRBD1. V lost 3 bases, J lost 6 bases, and 1 base stayed unmatched. Germline CDR1 is SGHTA and CDR2 is FQGNSA. The CDR3 covers 13 residues. As DNA, the CDR3 is TGTGCCAGCAGCTTGGGGACAGGGGGCGAGCAGTACTTC. This gives the protein CASSLGTGGEQYF.